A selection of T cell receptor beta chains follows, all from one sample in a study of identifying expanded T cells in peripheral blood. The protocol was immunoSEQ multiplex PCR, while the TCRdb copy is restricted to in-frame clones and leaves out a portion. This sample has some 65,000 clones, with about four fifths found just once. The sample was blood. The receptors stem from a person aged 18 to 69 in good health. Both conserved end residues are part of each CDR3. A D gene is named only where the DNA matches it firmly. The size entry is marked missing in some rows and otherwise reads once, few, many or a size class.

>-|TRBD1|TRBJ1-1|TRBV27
TGTGCCAGCCGACTCCAACAGGGGGCCTTTTTAGCTTTCTTT
CASRLQQGAFLAFF
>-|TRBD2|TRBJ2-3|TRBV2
TGTGCCAGCAGTGTTTTAGCGGGGGGGAGAGATACGCAGTATTTT
CASSVLAGGRDTQYF
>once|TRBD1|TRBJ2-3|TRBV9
TGTGCCAGCAGCGTAGGTCCGGGACAGGGGGCTTGGTCAGATACGCAGTATTTT
CASSVGPGQGAWSDTQYF
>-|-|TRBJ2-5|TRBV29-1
TGCAGCGTTGAAAGAGGGGCAGGGGTCGCGGGAGAGACCCAGTACTTC
CSVERGAGVAGETQYF
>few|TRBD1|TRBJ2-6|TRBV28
TGTGCCAGCAGTCCAGGGGGCACTGGGGCCAACGTCCTGACTTTC
CASSPGGTGANVLTF
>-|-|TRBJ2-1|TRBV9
TGTGCCAGCAGCGGATCCGGGACTCAACTGTTCTTC
CASSGSGTQLFF
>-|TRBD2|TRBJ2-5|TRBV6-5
TGTGCCAGCAGTTTAGAACTCCGGGGGGGCGGTGAGACCCAGTACTTC
CASSLELRGGGETQYF
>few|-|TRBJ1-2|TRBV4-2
TGTGCCAGCAGCCCTTGGGGGACGAGGGTCTATGGCTACACCTTC
CASSPWGTRVYGYTF
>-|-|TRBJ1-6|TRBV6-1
TGTGCCAGCAGTGAATGGACCGTGGGTAATTCACCCCTCCACTTT
CASSEWTVGNSPLHF
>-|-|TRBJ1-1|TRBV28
TGTGCCAGCAGTTCTGTTAACACTGAAGCTTTCTTT
CASSSVNTEAFF
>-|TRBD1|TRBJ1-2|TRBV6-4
TGTGCCAGCAGTGACTCTCGCAACAGGGGGACCAACTATGGCTACACCTTC
CASSDSRNRGTNYGYTF
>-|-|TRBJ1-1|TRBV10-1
TGCGCCAGCAGAGGATCCGGGGGCACTGAAGCTTTCTTT
CASRGSGGTEAFF
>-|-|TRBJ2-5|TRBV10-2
TGCGCCAGCACCGGGTTAGAGTTGGAGACCCAGTACTTC
CASTGLELETQYF
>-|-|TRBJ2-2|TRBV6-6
TGTGCCAGCAGTTACGGCGCAGGGACGAACACCGGGGAGCTGTTTTTT
CASSYGAGTNTGELFF
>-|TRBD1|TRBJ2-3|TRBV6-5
TGTGCCAGCAGTTCTTCCAGGGGGATTGGAGATACGCAGTATTTT
CASSSSRGIGDTQYF
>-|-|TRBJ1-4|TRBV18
TGTGCCAGCTCACCTTCTTCCACTAATGAAAAACTGTTTTTT
CASSPSSTNEKLFF
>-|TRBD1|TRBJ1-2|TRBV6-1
TGTGCCAGCGGGCTGGGACAGGCGAACTCGGGGGGCTACACCTTC
CASGLGQANSGGYTF
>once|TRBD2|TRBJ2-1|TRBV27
TGTGCCAGCAGTTTTACCCGGGAGGTTTACAATGAGCAGTTCTTC
CASSFTREVYNEQFF
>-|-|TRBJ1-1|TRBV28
TGTGCCAGCACGCCAACAGGCCGACCAGTCGCCATGACGGGCACTGAAGCTTTCTTT
CASTPTGRPVAMTGTEAFF
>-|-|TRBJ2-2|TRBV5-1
TGCGCCAGCAGCTTTTTCACCGGGGAGCTGTTTTTT
CASSFFTGELFF
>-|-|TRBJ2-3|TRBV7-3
TGTGCCAGCAGCTTAGCGGGGGCCGTCGGGAACACAGATACGCAGTATTTT
CASSLAGAVGNTDTQYF
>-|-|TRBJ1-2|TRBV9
TGTGCCAGCAGCGTTTCGAAGGACAGCCTCTATGGCTACACCTTC
CASSVSKDSLYGYTF
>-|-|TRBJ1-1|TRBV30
TGTGCCTGGAGTGGCGGGAGGCGGAACACTGAAGCTTTCTTT
CAWSGGRRNTEAFF
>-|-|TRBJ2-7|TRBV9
TGTGCCAGCAGCGTGGGACCTTTAAGCTCCTACGAGCAGTACTTC
CASSVGPLSSYEQYF
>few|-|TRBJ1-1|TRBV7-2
TGTGCCAGCAGCTTAGCGCGAGGAGGGGGCACTGAAGCTTTCTTT
CASSLARGGGTEAFF
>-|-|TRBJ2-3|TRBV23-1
TGCGCCAGCAAGAGATCACGCACAGATACGCAGTATTTT
CASKRSRTDTQYF
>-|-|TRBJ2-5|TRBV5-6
TGTGCCAGCAGCTTGACCTGGTTCCTACAAGAGACCCAGTACTTC
CASSLTWFLQETQYF
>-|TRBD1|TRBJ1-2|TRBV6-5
TGTGCCAGCAGTTACTCGAACAGGGGCTATGGCTACACCTTC
CASSYSNRGYGYTF
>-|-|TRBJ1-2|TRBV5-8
TGTGCCAGCAGCTTTGAGTCCTTCTATGGCTACACCTTC
CASSFESFYGYTF
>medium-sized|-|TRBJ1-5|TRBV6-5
TGTGCCACCAAAAAGGGACCTAACCAGCATTTT
CATKKGPNQHF